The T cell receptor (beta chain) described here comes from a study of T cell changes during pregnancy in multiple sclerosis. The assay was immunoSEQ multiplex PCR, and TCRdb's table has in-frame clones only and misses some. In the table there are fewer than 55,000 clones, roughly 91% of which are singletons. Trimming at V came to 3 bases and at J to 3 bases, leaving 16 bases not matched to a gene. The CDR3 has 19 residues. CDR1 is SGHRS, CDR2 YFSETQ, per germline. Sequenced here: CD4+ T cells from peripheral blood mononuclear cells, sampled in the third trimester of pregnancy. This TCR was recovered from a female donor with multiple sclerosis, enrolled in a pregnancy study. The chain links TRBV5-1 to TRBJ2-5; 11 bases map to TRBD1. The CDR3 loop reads CASSSGQGGPRWSEETQYF. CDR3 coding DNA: TGCGCCAGCAGCTCGGGACAGGGGGGACCTCGATGGTCTGAAGAGACCCAGTACTTC.